Presented here are 7 T cell receptor beta chains from one specimen sequenced in a study of T cells in Graves' hyperthyroidism and ophthalmopathy. The TCR beta CDR3 regions underwent amplification using RNA transcripts as the source. The HTBI primer set drove a first-round RT-PCR of the TCR CDR3. TCRdb itself ran the multiplex PCR reads through MiXCR, one entry per CDR3 protein. This table has about 560,000 distinct CDR3 sequences, 15% to 20% appearing once. The sequenced material came from blood. These receptors came from a woman younger than 30 with Graves' hyperthyroidism.

This clonotype was counted ten times or more. This chain uses TRBV20-1 with TRBJ2-4, with a weak D call TRBD1 (6 bases). Germline-derived CDR1 and CDR2 are DFQATT and SNEGSKA (reference sequence). V lost 4 bases, J lost 11 bases, and 15 bases lay in between. CDR3 length: 12 residues. CDR3: CSANRAEIVQYF. In DNA, the CDR3 is TGCAGTGCTAACAGGGCCGAGATCGTTCAGTACTTC.

This clonotype has more than one count but fewer than ten. J is TRBJ2-1 and V is TRBV7-9; D call uncertain. The CDR3 totals 12 residues. Trimming left V 1 base short and J 9 bases short, with 7 bases between. Per germline, CDR1 SEHNR and CDR2 FQNEAQ (reference sequence). CDR3 sequence: CASSLVLPEQFF. CDR3 DNA: TGTGCCAGCAGCTTAGTGTTACCTGAGCAGTTCTTC. Full variable domain (outside the CDR3, taken from reference TRBV7-9 and TRBJ2-1): DTGVSQNPRHKITKRGQNVTFRCDPISEHNRLYWYRQTLGQGPEFLTYFQNEAQLEKSRLLSDRFSAERPKGSFSTLEIQRTEQGDSAMYLCASSLVLPEQFFGPGTRLTVL.

The chain uses TRBV7-2 and TRBJ2-2; D perhaps matches TRBD2 (5 bases). The CDR3 length is 15 residues. Germline CDR1 is SGHTA and CDR2 is FQGNSA. The germline V and J ends were trimmed by 4 bases and 7 bases, with 16 bases remaining between them. CDR3 DNA: TGTGCCAGCAGCTCAAGGGCCGGCGCGGGCGGGGAGCTGTTTTTT. Amino acids: CASSSRAGAGGELFF. Together with reference TRBV7-2 and TRBJ2-2, the CDR3 gives the full variable domain: GAGVSQSPSNKVTEKGKDVELRCDPISGHTALYWYRQSLGQGLEFLIYFQGNSAPDKSGLPSDRFSAERTGGSVSTLTIQRTQQEDSAVYLCASSSRAGAGGELFFGEGSRLTVL.

This clonotype was found a few times. In DNA, the CDR3 is TGTGCCAGCACGTCCGGAAGGGCCTCCTACAATGAGCAGTTCTTC. It is translated as CASTSGRASYNEQFF. J is TRBJ2-1 and V is TRBV27; D unresolved. In germline, CDR1 is MNHEY, CDR2 SMNVEV (reference sequence). V was clipped by 7 bases and J by 0 bases, with 13 bases between them. The CDR3 extends over 15 amino acids.

This clonotype showed up just a few times. This chain links TRBV5-4 with TRBJ1-2, with D possibly being TRBD1 (5 bases). Germline V lookup: CDR1 SGHNT, CDR2 YYREEE (reference sequence). The CDR3 has 14 residues. Trimming removed 2 bases from V and 8 bases from J, with 16 bases in between. CDR3 loop: CASSFGGVRSGYTF. In nucleotides, the CDR3 is TGTGCCAGCAGCTTCGGGGGGGTGAGGTCAGGCTACACCTTC.

This chain links TRBV7-9 with TRBJ1-5; D might be TRBD1 (5 bases). Trimming stripped 2 bases from V and 1 base from J, with 12 bases between. CDR3 length: 16 amino acids. Per germline, CDR1 SEHNR and CDR2 FQNEAQ (reference sequence). The CDR3 sequence is CASSLWQGGSNQPQHF. The CDR3, as DNA: TGTGCCAGCAGCTTATGGCAGGGCGGGAGCAATCAGCCCCAGCATTTT.

This clonotype was seen many times. The V and J genes are TRBV2 and TRBJ1-1; D remains ambiguous. V was trimmed by 1 base and J by 6 bases, leaving 6 bases between them. The CDR3 covers 12 residues. The germline V gene encodes CDR1 SNHLY and CDR2 FYNNEI. The CDR3 is CASSEGVSEAFF. CDR3 sequence (DNA): TGTGCCAGCAGTGAAGGCGTGTCTGAAGCTTTCTTT.